This T cell receptor beta chain was recovered during a study of cytomegalovirus exposure and HLA in healthy donors. Study summary: A previous analysis identified approximately 110 million unique TCR beta sequences derived from roughly 190 million T cells. Among the approximately 400 genotyped donors, 65% to 90% were placed in the Caucasian-associated ancestry cluster.

PCR was performed using 60 Vbeta and 13 Jbeta primers. In the original analysis: Roughly 12 million shared chains were among about 80 million unique TCR beta chains counted in a later analysis. The method was immunoSEQ multiplex PCR; TCRdb's version includes in-frame clones alone and lacks a portion of them. V, J and clone size derive from that table, while D and trimming were established from the DNA sequence. The sample lists about 130,000 clones, 66% occurring once. The V gene's germline CDR1 is SGHRS and CDR2 YFSETQ. The CDR3 spans 12 residues. V lost 5 bases, J lost 7 bases, and 13 bases lay in between.

This clonotype was sampled from a human donor in good health. The chain has TRBV5-1 and TRBJ2-7, with D possibly being TRBD2 (5 bases). The sequenced material came from PBMCs. As DNA, the CDR3 is TGCGCCAGCAGTCGGGCAGGCGGGGAGCAGTACTTC. Translation gives CASSRAGGEQYF.